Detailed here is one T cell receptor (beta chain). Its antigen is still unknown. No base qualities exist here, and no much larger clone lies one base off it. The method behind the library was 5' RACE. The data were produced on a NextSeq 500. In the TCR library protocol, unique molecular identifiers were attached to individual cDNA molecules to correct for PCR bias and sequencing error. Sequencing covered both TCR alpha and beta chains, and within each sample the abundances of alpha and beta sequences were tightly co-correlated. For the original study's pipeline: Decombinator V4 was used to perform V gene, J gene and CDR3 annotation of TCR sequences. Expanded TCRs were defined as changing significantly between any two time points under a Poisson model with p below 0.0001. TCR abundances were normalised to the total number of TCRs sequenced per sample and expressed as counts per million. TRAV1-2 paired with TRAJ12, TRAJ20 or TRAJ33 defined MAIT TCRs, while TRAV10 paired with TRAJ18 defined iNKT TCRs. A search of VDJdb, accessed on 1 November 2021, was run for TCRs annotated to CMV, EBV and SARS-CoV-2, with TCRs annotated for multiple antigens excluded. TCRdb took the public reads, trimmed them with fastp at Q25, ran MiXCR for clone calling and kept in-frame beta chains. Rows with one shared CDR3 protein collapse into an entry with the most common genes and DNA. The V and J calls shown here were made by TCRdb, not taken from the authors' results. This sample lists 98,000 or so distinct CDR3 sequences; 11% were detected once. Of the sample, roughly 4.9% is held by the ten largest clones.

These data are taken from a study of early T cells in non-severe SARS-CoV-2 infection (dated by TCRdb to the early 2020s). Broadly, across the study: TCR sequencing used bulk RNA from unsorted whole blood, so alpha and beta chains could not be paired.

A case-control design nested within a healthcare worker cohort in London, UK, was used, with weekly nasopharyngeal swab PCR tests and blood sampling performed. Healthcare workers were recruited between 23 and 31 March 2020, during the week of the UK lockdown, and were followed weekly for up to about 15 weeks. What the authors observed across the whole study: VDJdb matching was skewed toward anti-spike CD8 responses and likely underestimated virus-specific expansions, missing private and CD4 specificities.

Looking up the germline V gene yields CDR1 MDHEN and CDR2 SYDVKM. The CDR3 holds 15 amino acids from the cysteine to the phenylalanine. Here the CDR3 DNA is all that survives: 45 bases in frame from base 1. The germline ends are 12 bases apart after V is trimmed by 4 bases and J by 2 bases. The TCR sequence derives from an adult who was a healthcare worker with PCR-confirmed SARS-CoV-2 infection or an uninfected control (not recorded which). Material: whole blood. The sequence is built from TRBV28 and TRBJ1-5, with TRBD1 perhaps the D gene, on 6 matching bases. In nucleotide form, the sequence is TGTGCCAGCAGTTCGGGACAATCGGGCAATCAGCCCCAGCATTTT. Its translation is CASSSGQSGNQPQHF.